The sequence of this T cell receptor (beta chain) was determined in a study of T-cell reconstitution after alpha-beta-depleted transplantation in children. V dropped 8 bases and J dropped 3 bases, with 12 bases sitting between them. Germline V gene lookup returns CDR1 SGHAT and CDR2 FQNNGV. The CDR3 length is 13 residues. This clonotype was detected many times. Unique molecular identifiers were incorporated into the prepared TCRbeta library. Using its own MiXCR run on the PCR reads, TCRdb lists one record per CDR3 protein. The sample records about 72,000 distinct CDR3 sequences, around 6.6% being singletons.

The sample in question was PBMCs from the stem cell graft donor, obtained from the stem cell graft. The chain has TRBV11-2 and TRBJ2-3; D might be TRBD2 (6 bases). This sequence was found in a human donor who donated a stem cell graft to a child with acute lymphoblastic leukemia. CDR3 sequence: CASETGETDTQYF. The CDR3 DNA is TGTGCCAGCGAGACGGGGGAGACAGATACGCAGTATTTT.